The rows below give T cell receptor beta chains drawn from one sample of a study of blood T cell repertoires in COVID-19. Some clones are missing from TCRdb's copy, which holds only in-frame ones; the method was immunoSEQ multiplex PCR. The sample lists some 90,000 clones, 80% seen once, with 10% in the top ten. The sequencing input was peripheral blood. The source of these receptors is a woman in her 70s with acute or convalescent COVID-19. CDR3s include the opening cysteine and the closing phenylalanine or tryptophan. The D gene is left open where the match is weak. Size is omitted from some rows. Given values are once, few, many or a class for expanded clones.

d_call clone_size v_call cdr3_aa
TRBD1 - TRBV28 CASSKDRAYGYTF
- few TRBV6-5 CASALWDVRGPQYF
TRBD1 - TRBV9 CASSALSGPGGYGYTF
- - TRBV12-3/TRBV12-4 CASSPAMHTEAFF
- - TRBV20-1 CSAAPGLRAFF
TRBD1 - TRBV7-2 CASSLDRTGLEGYTF
TRBD1 - TRBV7-3 CASSPGGASVYEQYF
TRBD1 once TRBV5-4 CASSRTGGMTEAFF
- - TRBV6-6 CASSFYKQSWEQYF
TRBD1 - TRBV6-1 CASSQDRATSPLHF
TRBD1 - TRBV10-3 CAIGTGGGYEQYF
- few TRBV3-1/TRBV3-2 CASSQDLQGTDGYTF
- - TRBV7-9 CAWGVSGNTIYF
TRBD1 - TRBV3-1/TRBV3-2 CASSQVSGGYGYTF
- few TRBV28 CASRRSGIFYEQYF
TRBD1 - TRBV5-6 CASSRDRGLFGYTF
TRBD2 - TRBV7-8 CASSLILAGIYNEQFF
- few TRBV18 CASSPWDSRRSTIYF
- - TRBV6-5 CASTEGHEQFF
- - TRBV18 CASSSNHRISYEQYF
TRBD1 - TRBV6-1 CASSEPQDRAYTGELFF
TRBD1 - TRBV15 CATSRDLPGTGAGYTF
TRBD2 - TRBV7-3 CASSPGLAGPNEQFF
- - TRBV6-2/TRBV6-3 CASSYGKTGRNQPQHF
TRBD2 once TRBV2 CASSDRGLAGTEQFF
TRBD1 - TRBV7-6 CASSLDRGSDTQYF
- few TRBV7-2 CASSLGQTNYGYTF
TRBD1 - TRBV28 CASNRQGGPLHF
- - TRBV29-1 CSILRQNTEAFF
TRBD2 once TRBV9 CASSVGLAGGETQYF
TRBD1 - TRBV19 CASSLTGTGNSYTF
- once TRBV12-3/TRBV12-4 CASRSGSNQPQHF
TRBD2 - TRBV3-1/TRBV3-2 CASSQLAGATGELFF
- - TRBV7-9 CASSTWTTGDEQFF
- - TRBV6-5 CASNLIDEAFF
TRBD1 - TRBV6-1 CASSEIPGGLAEAFF
- - TRBV28 CASSPEMGRLNQPQHF
TRBD1 once TRBV29-1 CSAHLGGWYTEAFF
TRBD2 - TRBV3-1/TRBV3-2 CASSQGLAGRSEQFF
- - TRBV6-6 CASSSRGVSYNEQFF
- - TRBV9 CASSVAAGHGTDTQYF
TRBD2 - TRBV5-1 CASSFQTSGRLSGANVLTF
TRBD1 - TRBV19 CASSSRDRLGNEQFF